The T cell receptor beta chain under discussion was sequenced for a study of response to subunit inactivated influenza vaccine (dated by TCRdb to the late 2010s). Some background on the complete study: The study used deep quantitative T cell receptor repertoire profiling to track responses to a trivalent subunit inactivated influenza vaccine.

This clonotype was seen repeatedly, ten times or more. The antigen it binds to is not known. Base qualities are missing; no much larger clone stands one base away. From its cysteine to its phenylalanine, the CDR3 spans 14 amino acids. The read is trimmed to its CDR3 DNA, 42 bases read in frame from base 1. In the germline V gene (reference sequence), CDR1 corresponds to LNHNV and CDR2 to YYDKDF. V drops 5 bases and J drops 2 bases, leaving 10 bases in between. Library construction relied on RT-PCR. These reads were obtained on an Illumina HiSeq 2500. TCRdb trimmed public reads at Q25 via fastp, called clones via MiXCR and kept in-frame beta chains. For every CDR3 protein sequence, its rows merge into one entry that carries the most common genes and DNA. The sample table holds over 150,000 distinct CDR3 sequences, of which approximately 12% were seen once. The ten largest account for roughly a third of the sample.

What the study reported, not specific to this receptor: The authors suggested that each seasonal influenza vaccination may recruit only a limited number of new T cells.

Recombination connected TRBV15 to TRBJ1-5; the D gene is possibly TRBD1, with 6 bases matching. The material sequenced was CD8+ T cells sorted from PBMCs, taken 23 months after vaccination. This clonotype was sampled from a man in his fifties or sixties who received an inactivated influenza vaccine. Donor details come from another sample of the same person, matched by shared clones. CDR3 reads: CATSGRGGNQPQHF. The sequenced DNA is TGTGCCACCAGCGGCAGGGGCGGCAATCAGCCCCAGCATTTT.